This T cell receptor (beta chain) stems from a study of T cell changes during pregnancy in multiple sclerosis. The repertoire was sequenced with immunoSEQ multiplex PCR; TCRdb's copy has only in-frame clones and lacks some. The repertoire holds over 50,000 clones, with roughly 90% as singletons. CDR1 and CDR2 from the germline V gene are LNHDA and SQIVND (reference sequence). CDR3 size: 17 residues. V was clipped by 7 bases and J by 3 bases; unmatched bases: 7. The receptor was isolated from a female donor with multiple sclerosis, enrolled in a pregnancy study. The material sequenced was peripheral blood, taken in the first trimester of pregnancy. The chain has TRBV19 and TRBJ2-2; 14 bases are shared with TRBD2. DNA of the CDR3: TGTGCCAGTACCGGGACTAGCGGGAGAAAGGACACCGGGGAGCTGTTTTTT. This encodes CASTGTSGRKDTGELFF.